What follows are 22 T cell receptor beta chains derived from one specimen sequenced in a study of blood T cell repertoires in COVID-19 (TCRdb year 2020). Library method: the immunoSEQ multiplex PCR assay. Sourced from immuneACCESS, this table was stored by TCRdb with only in-frame sequences that have V and J called. A share of the clones is absent; for the studies checked, an unresolved V gene accounts for under half, and the remainder has no known explanation. The sample yields roughly 43,000 clones; 82% were counted once. The ten biggest clones cover more than 20% of the sample. The sample comprised peripheral blood. The receptors come from a woman aged 60-75 years with acute or convalescent COVID-19.

This clone was counted many times. The chain has TRBV6-5 and TRBJ1-1; TRBD1 matches 7 bases. Germline trimming cut 6 bases from V and 1 base from J; bases unmatched to any gene: 5. This CDR3 is built from 14 residues. Per the germline V gene, CDR1 is MNHEY and CDR2 is SVGAGI. CDR3: CASSQTGRNTEAFF. The CDR3 DNA reads as TGTGCCAGCAGCCAGACAGGGAGGAACACTGAAGCTTTCTTT.

The V call is TRBV11-2, the J call TRBJ2-7; no clear D. The CDR3 contains 13 residues. Germline V gives CDR1 SGHAT, CDR2 FQNNGV. V gave up 0 bases and J gave up 6 bases, with 9 bases separating them. CDR3 sequence: CASSLDLRGEQYF. CDR3 sequence (DNA): TGTGCCAGCAGCTTAGATCTCCGAGGCGAGCAGTACTTC.

The chain joins TRBV27 to TRBJ2-3, with TRBD2 as a possible D gene (6 bases). V dropped 9 bases and J dropped 2 bases, with 15 bases sitting between them. The CDR3 is 14 amino acids. Germline V CDR1 and CDR2: MNHEY, SMNVEV (reference sequence). The CDR3 bases are TGTGCCAGTTCTGGGACTTTCCACACAGATACGCAGTATTTT. Protein sequence: CASSGTFHTDTQYF.

The chain recombines TRBV11-2 with TRBJ1-3; the D gene is possibly TRBD1 (6 bases). There are 16 residues in the CDR3. V lost 4 bases, J lost 0 bases, and 13 bases lay in between. CDR1 is SGHAT and CDR2 is FQNNGV in the germline V gene. The CDR3, as DNA: TGTGCCAGCAGCTCGGACAGAATGGGCTCTGGAAACACCATATATTTT. Its protein is CASSSDRMGSGNTIYF.

The chain uses TRBV5-6 and TRBJ2-1; 10 nucleotides agree with TRBD2. CDR3 length: 16 residues. With 4 bases clipped from V and 3 bases from J, the junction kept 7 bases outside the gene matches. CDR1 is SGHDT and CDR2 is YYEEEE in the germline V gene. The CDR3 DNA sequence: TGTGCCAGCAGCCGGTGGGCTAGCGGGGGCTACAATGAGCAGTTCTTC. It is translated as CASSRWASGGYNEQFF.

The chain combines TRBV6-1 with TRBJ2-3; 7 bases are a match to TRBD1. Unmatched junction bases numbered 4, after V lost 1 base and J lost 0 bases. The CDR3 consists of 16 residues. Germline CDR1 is MNHNS and CDR2 is SASEGT. The CDR3 DNA reads TGTGCCAGCAGTGAAGTTAACAGGGGAAGCACAGATACGCAGTATTTT. This gives the protein CASSEVNRGSTDTQYF.

This sequence joins TRBV2 and TRBJ1-1; tentatively, D is TRBD1 (6 bases). Germline lookup yields CDR1 SNHLY and CDR2 FYNNEI. The CDR3 totals 14 residues. V lost 6 bases and J lost 7, with 18 bases in between. The CDR3 DNA is TGTGCCAGCAGGGTCGGACAGAGTATGATTGAAGCTTTCTTT. Translation: CASRVGQSMIEAFF.

The J gene is TRBJ2-1, the V gene TRBV27; D gene uncertain. The CDR3 extends over 13 amino acids. The germline V gene encodes CDR1 MNHEY and CDR2 SMNVEV (reference sequence). The germline V and J ends were trimmed by 3 bases and 3 bases, with 6 bases remaining between them. The CDR3 DNA reads as TGTGCCAGCAGTTTCTGGAGCTACAATGAGCAGTTCTTC. Its protein product is CASSFWSYNEQFF.

This clone came up once. The rearrangement links TRBV30 to TRBJ2-3; 13 bases align to TRBD2. CDR1 and CDR2 from the germline V gene are GTSNPN and SVGIG (reference sequence). The CDR3 loop spans 16 amino acids. The V segment lost 5 bases and the J segment 0 bases; nucleotides outside the gene matches: 5. Here the CDR3 reads CAWAGLAGLSTDTQYF. CDR3 bases: TGTGCCTGGGCGGGACTAGCGGGGCTTAGCACAGATACGCAGTATTTT.

The genes are TRBV4-3 and TRBJ1-1; D call uncertain. Germline V gives CDR1 LGHNA, CDR2 YSLEER. V dropped 1 base and J dropped 4 bases, with 7 bases sitting between them. The CDR3 has 13 amino acids. CDR3 sequence: CASSQVQFTEAFF. In nucleotides, the CDR3 is TGCGCCAGCAGCCAAGTACAATTCACTGAAGCTTTCTTT.

This clone was seen more than once but under ten times. This sequence joins TRBV27 and TRBJ2-2; D perhaps matches TRBD1 (5 bases). Looked up from germline, CDR1 is MNHEY and CDR2 is SMNVEV (reference sequence). V dropped 4 bases and J dropped 1 base, with 10 bases sitting between them. The CDR3 runs to 15 residues. The CDR3 here is CASSWTRLNTGELFF. The CDR3 DNA is TGTGCCAGCAGTTGGACAAGACTGAACACCGGGGAGCTGTTTTTT.

The rearrangement links TRBV5-1 to TRBJ2-7; tentative D call: TRBD1 (6 bases). Trimming pared 5 bases from V and 7 bases from J, leaving 16 bases between. CDR3 length equals 13 residues. CDR1 SGHRS and CDR2 YFSETQ come from the germline V gene. The CDR3 protein is CASSTGILGEQYF. CDR3 bases: TGCGCCAGCAGTACAGGGATTTTGGGGGAGCAGTACTTC.

The rearrangement joins TRBV5-8 to TRBJ1-1; D possibly corresponds to TRBD1 (5 bases). Trimming pared 1 base from V and 3 bases from J, leaving 10 bases between. The CDR3 contains 14 residues. The germline V gene has CDR1 SGHTS and CDR2 YDEGEE. The CDR3 region is CASSLRGTYTEAFF. The CDR3 DNA reads TGTGCCAGCAGCTTGCGGGGGACCTACACTGAAGCTTTCTTT. Filled out from reference TRBV5-8 and TRBJ1-1, the complete variable domain reads EAGVTQSPTHLIKTRGQQATLRCSPISGHTSVYWYQQALGLGLQFLLWYDEGEERNRGNFPPRFSGRQFPNYSSELNVNALELEDSALYLCASSLRGTYTEAFFGQGTRLTVV.

A single count supports this clone. V gene TRBV3-1 (or the pseudogene TRBV3-2) combines with J gene TRBJ2-1, with TRBD2 as a possible D gene (6 bases). V lost 0 bases, J lost 3 bases, and 12 bases lay in between. In germline, CDR1 is LGHDT, CDR2 YNNKEL (reference sequence). CDR3 length: 16 residues. Here the CDR3 reads CASSQDSGLLYNEQFF. The CDR3 DNA sequence: TGTGCCAGCAGCCAAGATTCGGGACTCCTCTACAATGAGCAGTTCTTC.

V and J are TRBV6-1 and TRBJ1-1; 8 bases map to TRBD1. CDR1 is MNHNS, CDR2 SASEGT, per germline. CDR3 length: 18 residues. V was pared by 1 base and J by 6 bases, with 16 bases of the junction left unmatched. Here the CDR3 DNA reads TGTGCCAGCAGTGAAGTAGTCCCGACAGGGGATTTTTTCGCTGAAGCTTTCTTT. It yields the protein CASSEVVPTGDFFAEAFF.

V usage is TRBV30 and J usage is TRBJ1-2, with a tentative D call TRBD1 (6 bases). The V gene lost 3 bases and the J gene lost 4 bases, with 12 bases spanning the gap. The length of the CDR3 is 13 residues. The germline gives CDR1 GTSNPN, CDR2 SVGIG (reference sequence). CDR3 DNA: TGTGCCTGGAGGCTCCAGGGGAGCTATGGCTACACCTTC. Translation gives CAWRLQGSYGYTF.

CDR3 loop: CASSLGQLTDTQYF. As DNA, the CDR3 is TGCGCCAGCAGCTTGGGACAGCTCACAGATACGCAGTATTTT. The genes are TRBV5-1 and TRBJ2-3; D is perhaps TRBD1 (5 bases). CDR3 size: 14 residues. Trimming took off 0 bases at V and 2 bases at J, with 7 bases between the two ends. Germline CDR1 and CDR2: SGHRS and YFSETQ.

The chain couples TRBV6-2 or TRBV6-3 to TRBJ1-1, with D uncertain. Looked up from germline, CDR1 is MNHEY and CDR2 is SVGEGT. V lost 0 bases and J lost 8, with 10 bases in between. The CDR3 loop spans 13 amino acids. The CDR3 DNA follows: TGTGCCAGCAGTTACTCGGGAGGTCTGGAAGCTTTCTTT. This encodes CASSYSGGLEAFF.

The chain recombines TRBV9 with TRBJ2-2, with a weak D call TRBD1 (6 bases). The V gene lost 4 bases and the J gene lost 2 bases, with 12 bases spanning the gap. The CDR3 is 15 residues long. The germline gives CDR1 SGDLS, CDR2 YYNGEE. The CDR3 DNA reads as TGTGCCAGCAGCCTCCAGGGGACCAACACCGGGGAGCTGTTTTTT. Translated, it gives CASSLQGTNTGELFF.

This clone occurred a few times. V usage is TRBV3-1 (or the pseudogene TRBV3-2) and J usage is TRBJ2-7; D is unresolved. CDR3 length: 12 residues. CDR1 and CDR2 from the germline V gene are LGHDT and YNNKEL (reference sequence). V lost 0 bases, J lost 4 bases, and 4 bases lay in between. DNA for the CDR3: TGTGCCAGCAGCCAAGATAGATACGAGCAGTACTTC. This codes for CASSQDRYEQYF.

This chain uses TRBV14 with TRBJ2-7; D unclear. V was clipped by 1 base and J by 3 bases, with 13 bases between them. In germline, CDR1 is SGHDN, CDR2 FVKESK. The CDR3 sequence is 15 residues long. The CDR3 here is CASSQGVGGIYEQYF. CDR3 sequence (DNA): TGTGCCAGCAGCCAAGGCGTCGGCGGCATCTACGAGCAGTACTTC. The variable domain in full, with the rest retrieved from reference TRBV14 and TRBJ2-7, is EAGVTQFPSHSVIEKGQTVTLRCDPISGHDNLYWYRRVMGKEIKFLLHFVKESKQDESGMPNNRFLAERTGGTYSTLKVQPAELEDSGVYFCASSQGVGGIYEQYFGPGTRLTVT.

For the CDR3, the DNA is TGTGCCAGCAGTTACGTCGCCTACGAGCAGTACTTC. The encoded protein is CASSYVAYEQYF. The rearrangement joins TRBV6-2 or TRBV6-3 to TRBJ2-7, with D hard to call. This CDR3 contains 12 residues. CDR1 and CDR2 (germline): MNHEY, SVGEGT. V gave up 2 bases and J gave up 2 bases, with 4 bases separating them.